These 7 T cell receptor beta chains share one sample of origin, sequenced in a study of Graves' ophthalmopathy and Graves' hyperthyroidism. TCR beta CDR3 regions were amplified from RNA transcripts. Scientists carried out first-round RT-PCR using HTBI primers and then a second-round multiplex PCR. One entry per CDR3 protein, called by TCRdb with MiXCR from the multiplex PCR reads. The table includes 200,000 to 250,000 distinct CDR3 sequences, around 42% detected once. The sequenced sample consisted of peripheral blood. All receptors come from an adult man with Graves' ophthalmopathy.

The rearrangement joins TRBV7-3 to TRBJ2-2; TRBD1 agrees at 7 bases. The CDR3 is 17 residues long. The V gene end was trimmed by 5 bases and the J gene end by 1 base; junction bases not matched to a gene: 10. Germline CDR1 reads SGHTA; CDR2 reads FQGTGA. The CDR3 loop reads CASSAPPGQLNTGELFF. The CDR3 bases are TGTGCCAGCAGCGCACCCCCGGGACAGCTGAACACCGGGGAGCTGTTTTTT.

This clonotype was found many times. V is TRBV10-3 and J is TRBJ1-1; the match to TRBD1 covers 7 bases. Looked up from germline, CDR1 is ENHRY and CDR2 is SYGVKD. Losses at the gene ends were 7 bases for V and 1 base for J; bases not matched to a gene: 6. CDR3 length: 14 amino acids. The DNA of the CDR3 is TGTGCCATCATGCGGGACAGAACGAACACTGAAGCTTTCTTT. Translation gives CAIMRDRTNTEAFF.

This chain connects TRBV10-3 to TRBJ1-1, with no clear D. CDR1 is ENHRY and CDR2 is SYGVKD in the germline V gene. CDR3 length: 14 residues. Between the trimmed V and J ends, which lost 6 bases and 1 base, there was a span of 12 bases. CDR3 region: CAISTTPWNTEAFF. The CDR3 DNA is TGTGCCATCAGCACGACCCCATGGAACACTGAAGCTTTCTTT.

The V and J genes are TRBV19 and TRBJ1-5; D ambiguous. Trimming stripped 5 bases from V and 4 bases from J, with 3 bases between. Germline V lookup: CDR1 LNHDA, CDR2 SQIVND (reference sequence). The CDR3 covers 11 residues. CDR3 nucleotide sequence: TGTGCCAGTAGTGGTAATCAGCCCCAGCATTTT. It is translated as CASSGNQPQHF.

The chain links TRBV24-1 to TRBJ2-5; D not certain. Trimming left V 5 bases short and J 11 bases short, with 20 bases between. This CDR3 is built from 14 residues. Germline V CDR1 and CDR2: KGHDR, SFDVKD. The CDR3 DNA reads TGTGCCACCAGTGCCCCAGACGGGCGAGATACGCAGTACTTC. Amino acid sequence: CATSAPDGRDTQYF.

The chain is built from TRBV5-5 and TRBJ2-6, with 9 bases aligning to TRBD1. Trimming removed 2 bases from V and 3 bases from J; junction bases left unmatched: 12. The CDR3 contains 19 residues. CDR1 is SGHKS and CDR2 is YYEKEE in the germline V gene (reference sequence). This CDR3 reads CASSLPDAGQGFGANVLTF. CDR3 coding DNA: TGTGCCAGCAGCTTACCGGACGCGGGACAGGGCTTTGGGGCCAACGTCCTGACTTTC.

This clonotype was counted only a few times. The J gene is TRBJ1-5, the V gene TRBV19; D unclear. V lost 1 base and J lost 2, with 12 bases in between. In germline, CDR1 is LNHDA, CDR2 SQIVND (reference sequence). There are 16 residues in the CDR3. DNA of the CDR3: TGTGCCAGTAGTATAGCCGAGTGGTCGGGCAATCAGCCCCAGCATTTT. Translated: CASSIAEWSGNQPQHF. Looking up the rest from reference TRBV19 and TRBJ1-5 gives the full variable domain: DGGITQSPKYLFRKEGQNVTLSCEQNLNHDAMYWYRQDPGQGLRLIYYSQIVNDFQKGDIAEGYSVSREKKESFPLTVTSAQKNPTAFYLCASSIAEWSGNQPQHFGDGTRLSIL.